The 21 T cell receptor beta chains below were found in one sample sequenced in a study of long-term antiretroviral therapy in people with HIV. Survey-level resolution applied to immunoSEQ assay v3.0. The assay was immunoSEQ multiplex PCR, and TCRdb's table has in-frame clones only and misses some. This table holds some 40,000 clones, about 95% found once. The sample consisted of unsorted PBMCs, taken about 9 years after starting antiretroviral therapy. The source is a man younger than 45 with HIV.

The chain recombines TRBV11-2 with TRBJ1-4; D might be TRBD1 (5 bases). Trimming pared 4 bases from V and 1 base from J, leaving 10 bases between. Per the germline V gene, CDR1 is SGHAT and CDR2 is FQNNGV. The CDR3 has 15 amino acids. CDR3 nucleotides: TGTGCCAGCAGCTCTCAAGGGGTAACTAATGAAAAACTGTTTTTT. This translates into CASSSQGVTNEKLFF.

V and J are TRBV6-5 and TRBJ2-7, with unresolved D. Per germline, CDR1 MNHEY and CDR2 SVGAGI. The CDR3 has 14 residues. V dropped 6 bases and J dropped 3 bases, with 15 bases sitting between them. Here the CDR3 DNA reads TGTGCCAGCAGCCCTGCGGTTGAGTACTACGAGCAGTACTTC. Protein sequence: CASSPAVEYYEQYF.

The chain carries TRBV6-1 and TRBJ2-7; 9 nucleotides agree with TRBD1. Germline V gene data show CDR1 as MNHNS and CDR2 as SASEGT. J gave up 6 bases and V 0 bases, and 6 bases lay outside the gene matches. The CDR3 runs to 15 residues. The CDR3 sequence is CASSEAGQGTPEQYF. The CDR3, as DNA: TGTGCCAGCAGTGAAGCGGGACAGGGTACGCCCGAGCAGTACTTC.

Here the CDR3 DNA reads TGTGCCAGCAGTTTCCGGGACAGGGGCCCCTACGAGCAGTACGTC. Translated, it gives CASSFRDRGPYEQYV. The V gene is TRBV28, the J gene TRBJ2-7; 10 bases are shared with TRBD1. Germline-derived CDR1 and CDR2 are MDHEN and SYDVKM. The CDR3 is 15 amino acids. The ends lost 3 bases at V and 2 bases at J; junction bases unmatched: 4.

The V call is TRBV7-8, the J call TRBJ2-2; TRBD1 might be the D (5 bases). Germline CDR1 is SGHVS and CDR2 is FQNEAQ. V gave up 5 bases and J gave up 7 bases, with 17 bases separating them. This CDR3 region has 15 residues. The CDR3: CASSAVRGGIGELFF. CDR3 coding DNA: TGTGCCAGCAGCGCCGTTAGGGGTGGGATCGGGGAGCTGTTTTTT.

This clone has just a few counts. The rearrangement joins TRBV5-4 to TRBJ2-2; weak D call: TRBD2 (5 bases). Germline-derived CDR1 and CDR2 are SGHNT and YYREEE (reference sequence). Trimming cost V 2 bases and J 4 bases, with 9 bases left between them. There are 14 residues in the CDR3. Here the CDR3 DNA reads TGTGCCAGCAGCTTAGGACTCCTCACCGGGGAGCTGTTTTTT. Translating gives CASSLGLLTGELFF.

V is TRBV7-2 and J is TRBJ1-6, with D possibly being TRBD1 (5 bases). The CDR3 totals 15 residues. Germline V gene sequence: CDR1 SGHTA, CDR2 FQGNSA. The V gene lost 1 base and the J gene lost 7 bases, with 11 bases spanning the gap. The CDR3 is CASSLVGGVNSPLHF. As DNA, the CDR3 is TGTGCCAGCAGCTTAGTTGGGGGGGTCAATTCACCCCTCCACTTT.

V usage is TRBV7-3 and J usage is TRBJ1-1; D gene uncertain. This CDR3 region has 13 residues. CDR1 is SGHTA, CDR2 FQGTGA, per germline. The germline V and J ends were trimmed by 3 bases and 2 bases, with 7 bases remaining between them. Here the CDR3 DNA reads TGTGCCAGCAGCTTGAGGGAAAACACTGAAGCTTTCTTT. Its protein product is CASSLRENTEAFF.

The CDR3 spells CASSSDRENSPLHF. CDR3 sequence (DNA): TGTGCCAGCAGCTCGGACAGGGAGAATTCACCCCTCCACTTT. This chain connects TRBV5-6 to TRBJ1-6; the match to TRBD1 covers 8 bases. The CDR3 totals 14 residues. Looked up from germline, CDR1 is SGHDT and CDR2 is YYEEEE. J was trimmed by 7 bases and V by 3 bases; bases with no gene match: 3.

The chain couples TRBV5-5 to TRBJ1-1; 8 bases map to TRBD1. The CDR3 contains 16 residues. V dropped 2 bases and J dropped 7; count of bases not matched to a gene: 13. Germline lookup yields CDR1 SGHKS and CDR2 YYEKEE (reference sequence). This chain's CDR3 is CASSFHPDRAVGEAFF. The CDR3 DNA sequence: TGTGCCAGCAGCTTCCACCCGGACAGGGCCGTTGGTGAAGCTTTCTTT.

The CDR3 sequence: CASSGRGIETQYF. The CDR3 nucleotides read TGTGCCAGCAGTGGAAGAGGGATAGAGACCCAGTACTTC. This chain links TRBV6-1 with TRBJ2-5, with D perhaps TRBD2 (5 bases). With 4 bases removed from V and 4 bases from J, the gap between germline ends came to 10 bases. The CDR3 is made up of 13 amino acids. CDR1 is MNHNS, CDR2 SASEGT, per germline.

This chain joins TRBV18 and TRBJ2-7; either TRBD1 or TRBD2 may supply D (5 bases each). The CDR3 extends over 12 amino acids. The germline V and J ends were trimmed by 3 bases and 7 bases, with 10 bases remaining between them. Germline lookup yields CDR1 KGHSH and CDR2 LQKENI. CDR3 loop: CASSPGTEEQYF. DNA of the CDR3: TGTGCCAGCTCACCGGGGACGGAAGAGCAGTACTTC.

J is TRBJ2-5 and V is TRBV6-5; possibly TRBD1 for D (5 bases). There are 14 residues in the CDR3. From germline, CDR1 is MNHEY and CDR2 SVGAGI. Trimming cost V 6 bases and J 4 bases, with 15 bases left between them. CDR3 in DNA: TGTGCCAGCAGCGACATGCGCCAGGGAGAGACCCAGTACTTC. It translates to CASSDMRQGETQYF.

The CDR3 here is CASRAGGTGTF. CDR3 DNA: TGTGCCAGCAGAGCGGGCGGAACGGGGACCTTC. V is TRBV5-5 and J is TRBJ1-2; D gene unclear. Germline assignment: CDR1 SGHKS and CDR2 YYEKEE (reference sequence). The CDR3 consists of 11 residues. Trimming took off 5 bases at V and 14 bases at J, with 16 bases between the two ends.

The chain has TRBV11-3 and TRBJ2-5; 16 bases map to TRBD2. V lost 5 bases to trimming and J lost 7 bases; unmatched junction nucleotides: 7. The CDR3 is 16 residues long. The germline V gene has CDR1 SGHNT and CDR2 YENEEA. In nucleotides, the CDR3 is TGTGCCAGCAGCCCGGGACTAGCGGGGGGGCCTGGGACCCAGTACTTC. It encodes CASSPGLAGGPGTQYF.

Points on this clone: Relative to the germline gene, one junction end is altered; a read error may explain this. The rearrangement joins TRBV7-7 to TRBJ2-3, with a tentative D call TRBD1 (5 bases). Germline-derived CDR1 and CDR2 are SSHAT and FNYEAQ (reference sequence). The CDR3 contains 15 residues. CDR3 DNA: TGTGCTAGCAGCTTAGGGGTGGTGGAGACAGATACGCAGTATTTT. This sequence encodes CASSLGVVETDTQYF.

The rearrangement links TRBV14 to TRBJ1-1; D perhaps matches TRBD1 (5 bases). The CDR3 is 16 residues long. Germline CDR1 SGHDN, CDR2 FVKESK. The V and J ends lost 5 bases and 4 bases respectively, with 20 bases between them. CDR3 bases: TGTGCCAGCAGCTATCAGGGAGTAGGGCAAGGCACTGAAGCTTTCTTT. Translated: CASSYQGVGQGTEAFF.

The chain combines TRBV15 with TRBJ2-7, with 8 bases identical to TRBD1. Looked up from germline, CDR1 is LNHNV and CDR2 is YYDKDF (reference sequence). The CDR3 totals 13 residues. V trimming: 6 bases; J trimming: 4 bases; junction bases outside the gene matches: 5. The CDR3 spells CATRGRGQYEQYF. The CDR3 nucleotides read TGTGCCACCAGGGGCAGGGGGCAATACGAGCAGTACTTC. Supplemented by reference TRBV15 and TRBJ2-7, the full variable domain reads DAMVIQNPRYQVTQFGKPVTLSCSQTLNHNVMYWYQQKSSQAPKLLFHYYDKDFNNEADTPDNFQSRRPNTSFCFLDIRSPGLGDTAMYLCATRGRGQYEQYFGPGTRLTVT.

The rearrangement uses TRBV7-8 and TRBJ1-5, with D possibly TRBD1 on 5 matching bases. The germline V and J ends were trimmed by 3 bases and 7 bases, with 7 bases remaining between them. This CDR3 is 12 amino acids long. Germline loops: CDR1 SGHVS, CDR2 FQNEAQ. The CDR3 DNA reads TGTGCCAGCAGCTTTGACAGCCAGCCCCAGCATTTT. As protein: CASSFDSQPQHF.

The genes are TRBV15 and TRBJ2-3; D might be TRBD1 or TRBD2, each matching 5 bases. Trimming took 2 bases from V and 7 from J, leaving 10 bases between them. CDR1 is LNHNV, CDR2 YYDKDF, per germline (reference sequence). The CDR3 has 13 residues. CDR3 sequence (DNA): TGTGCCACCAGCAGAATACCGGGACATACGCAGTATTTT. It is translated as CATSRIPGHTQYF.

The V and J genes are TRBV7-9 and TRBJ1-6; a weak D match, TRBD1 (6 bases). This CDR3 region has 13 residues. Germline CDR1 is SEHNR and CDR2 is FQNEAQ (reference sequence). The V and J ends lost 2 bases and 15 bases respectively, with 14 bases between them. The CDR3 region is CASSLYSEGVLHF. The CDR3 bases are TGTGCCAGCAGCTTATACAGTGAGGGGGTCCTCCACTTT.